What follows is one T cell receptor beta chain and its context. These data belong to a study of T cell responses to AZD1222 COVID-19 vaccine. This CDR3 has 14 residues. V was pared by 1 base and J by 2 bases, with 6 bases between. Looked up from germline, CDR1 is GTSNPN and CDR2 is SVGIG (reference sequence). Using immunoSEQ multiplex PCR, the repertoire was profiled, and TCRdb retains in-frame clones only, with some absent. The sample has about 190,000 clones, around 86% seen once; the top ten hold around 2.9%. The receptor was isolated from an adult in good health. The chain joins TRBV30 to TRBJ2-6, with D possibly being TRBD1 or TRBD2 (5 bases each). The specimen comprised peripheral blood, sampled on day 0 of MenACWY control vaccination. As DNA, the CDR3 is TGTGCCTGGAGTGGAGGGGCTGGGGCCAACGTCCTGACTTTC. This gives the protein CAWSGGAGANVLTF.